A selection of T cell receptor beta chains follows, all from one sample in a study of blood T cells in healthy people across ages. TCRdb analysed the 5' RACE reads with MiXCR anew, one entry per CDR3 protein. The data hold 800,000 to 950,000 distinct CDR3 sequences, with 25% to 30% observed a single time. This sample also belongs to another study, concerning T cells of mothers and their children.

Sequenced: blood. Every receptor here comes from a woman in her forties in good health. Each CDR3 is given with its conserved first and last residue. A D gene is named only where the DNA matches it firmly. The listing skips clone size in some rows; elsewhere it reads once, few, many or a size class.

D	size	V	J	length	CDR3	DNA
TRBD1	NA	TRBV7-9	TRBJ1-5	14	CASSLTGIDQPQHF	TGTGCCAGCAGCTTGACAGGGATAGATCAGCCCCAGCATTTT
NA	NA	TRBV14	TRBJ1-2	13	CASSQAGIYGYTF	TGTGCCAGCAGCCAAGCAGGGATCTATGGCTACACCTTC
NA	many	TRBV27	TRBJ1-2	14	CASSLTSRGYGYTF	TGTGCCAGCAGTCTCACCTCCAGGGGTTATGGCTACACCTTC
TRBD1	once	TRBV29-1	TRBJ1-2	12	CSVDRQGYGCTF	TGCAGCGTTGATAGACAGGGTTATGGCTGCACCTTC
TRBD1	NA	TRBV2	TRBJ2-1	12	CASGTGIYEQDF	TGTGCCAGCGGGACAGGAATTTACGAGCAGGACTTC
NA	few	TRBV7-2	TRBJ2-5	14	CASSRPGRQETQYF	TGTGCCAGCAGCCGACCGGGCCGCCAAGAGACCCAGTACTTC
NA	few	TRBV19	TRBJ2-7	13	CASSIDKAYEQYF	TGTGCCAGTAGTATTGACAAGGCCTACGAGCAGTACTTC
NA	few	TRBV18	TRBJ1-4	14	CASSPPASQEKLFF	TGTGCCAGCTCACCACCGGCCAGTCAGGAAAAACTGTTTTTT
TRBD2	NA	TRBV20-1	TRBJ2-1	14	CSARDGLARNEQFF	TGCAGTGCTAGAGATGGACTAGCGCGGAATGAGCAGTTCTTC
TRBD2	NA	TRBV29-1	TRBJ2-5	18	CSVEGAPQGPRLAGTQYF	TGCAGCGTTGAAGGTGCCCCACAGGGGCCTAGACTAGCGGGGACCCAGTACTTC
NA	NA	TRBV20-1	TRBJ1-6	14	CSAREPDSPIGLHF	TGCAGTGCTAGAGAGCCGGATTCGCCGATTGGACTCCACTTT
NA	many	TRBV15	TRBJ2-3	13	CATSTLILDTQYF	TGTGCCACCAGCACATTAATTTTGGATACGCAGTATTTT
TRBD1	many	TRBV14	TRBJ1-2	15	CASSPGTGTGYGYTF	TGTGCCAGCAGTCCCGGGACAGGGACAGGCTATGGCTACACCTTC
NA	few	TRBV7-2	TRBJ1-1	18	CASSLFAQHAASNTEAFF	TGTGCCAGCAGCTTATTTGCCCAACACGCGGCTTCGAACACTGAAGCTTTCTTT
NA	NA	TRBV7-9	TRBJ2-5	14	CASRKEGGGETQYF	TGTGCCAGCAGAAAAGAAGGGGGGGGAGAGACCCAGTACTTC
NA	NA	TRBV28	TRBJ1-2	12	CASSDTVGGYTF	TGTGCCAGCAGTGACACAGTGGGGGGCTACACCTTC
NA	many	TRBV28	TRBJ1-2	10	CASRLIGYTF	TGTGCCAGCAGATTAATCGGCTACACCTTC
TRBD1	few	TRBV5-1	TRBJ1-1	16	CASSMGQGEGDTEAFF	TGCGCCAGCAGCATGGGACAGGGTGAGGGGGACACTGAAGCTTTCTTT
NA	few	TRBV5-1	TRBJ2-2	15	CASSLSRANTGELFF	TGCGCCAGCAGCTTGTCGCGGGCGAACACCGGGGAGCTGTTTTTT
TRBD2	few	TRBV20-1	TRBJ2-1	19	CRPTAPGTSGGASYNEQFF	TGCAGGCCCACAGCTCCCGGGACTAGCGGGGGGGCCTCCTACAATGAGCAGTTCTTC
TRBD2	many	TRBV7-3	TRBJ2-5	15	CASSPNSGGAETQYF	TGTGCCAGCAGCCCAAATAGCGGGGGGGCAGAGACCCAGTACTTC
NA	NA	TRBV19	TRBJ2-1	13	CASSWAGDNEQFF	TGTGCCAGTAGTTGGGCAGGGGACAATGAGCAGTTCTTC
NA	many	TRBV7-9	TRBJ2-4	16	CASSSRTEVGKNIQYF	TGTGCCAGCAGCTCCAGGACGGAGGTCGGGAAAAACATTCAGTACTTC
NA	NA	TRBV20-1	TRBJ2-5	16	CSARDQAGWGKETQYF	TGCAGTGCTAGAGATCAGGCAGGATGGGGGAAAGAGACCCAGTACTTC
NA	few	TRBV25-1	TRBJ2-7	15	CASSDFGTGPGEQYF	TGTGCCAGCAGTGACTTCGGTACAGGGCCTGGCGAGCAGTACTTC
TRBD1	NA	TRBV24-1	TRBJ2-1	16	CATSDGHRGSYNEQFF	TGTGCCACCAGTGATGGTCACAGGGGATCCTACAATGAGCAGTTCTTC
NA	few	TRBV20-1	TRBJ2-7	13	CSAPQKVTYEQYF	TGCAGTGCACCCCAGAAGGTTACCTACGAGCAGTACTTC
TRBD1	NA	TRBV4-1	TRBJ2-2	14	CASGSTGDTGELFF	TGCGCCAGCGGATCGACAGGGGACACCGGGGAGCTGTTTTTT
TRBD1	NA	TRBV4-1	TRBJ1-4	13	CASTGTGAEKLFF	TGCGCCAGCACCGGGACAGGGGCCGAAAAACTGTTTTTT
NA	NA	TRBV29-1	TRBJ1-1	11	CSGGRDTEAFF	TGCAGCGGGGGGCGGGACACTGAAGCTTTCTTT
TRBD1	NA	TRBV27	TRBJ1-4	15	CASSRTGASNEKLFF	TGTGCCAGCAGTCGTACAGGGGCGTCTAATGAAAAACTGTTTTTT